This T cell receptor (beta chain) was profiled in a study of blood T cell repertoires in COVID-19. Method: immunoSEQ multiplex PCR; TCRdb's copy keeps in-frame clones and lacks some. In the table there are around 90,000 clones, approximately 86% of which are singletons. From germline, CDR1 is SGHAT and CDR2 FQNNGV. This CDR3 is built from 17 residues. V lost 1 base and J lost 4; bases outside the gene matches: 8. This receptor was taken from an older woman with active or convalescent COVID-19. The specimen sequenced was peripheral blood. The V and J genes are TRBV11-2 and TRBJ2-5; 11 bases agree with TRBD2. CDR3 sequence: CASSLGHSGGALETQYF. The CDR3 DNA reads as TGTGCCAGCAGCTTAGGACATAGCGGGGGGGCCCTAGAGACCCAGTACTTC.